Listed below are T cell receptor beta chains from one sample, sequenced in a study of blood T cell repertoires in COVID-19. Profiled with immunoSEQ multiplex PCR; TCRdb holds only in-frame clones, not every one. The sample has 200,000 to 250,000 clones; approximately 83% are singletons. Sequencing was performed on peripheral blood. The receptors here all came from a woman aged 30 to 39 who had recovered from COVID-19. Each CDR3 is given with its conserved first and last residue. The D gene is left open where the match is weak. Size is omitted from some rows. Given values are once, few, many or a class for expanded clones.

v_gene,d_gene,abundance,j_gene,CDR3nt,CDR3aa
TRBV5-6,TRBD1,few,TRBJ1-1,TGTGCCAGCAGCCTACAGGGGTTAGGTAGTAGGGCTTTCTTT,CASSLQGLGSRAFF
TRBV5-1,TRBD1,-,TRBJ1-2,TGCGCCAGCAGCTCTCCGGGACAGAAGGGTGGCTATGGCTACACCTTC,CASSSPGQKGGYGYTF
TRBV5-1,-,-,TRBJ2-1,TGCGCCAGCAGCTTGGCGGGACTCGCCCCGAATGAGCAGTTCTTC,CASSLAGLAPNEQFF
TRBV7-9,TRBD1,once,TRBJ2-1,TGTGCCAGCAGCACGCTGACAGGGGCGTATGAGCAGTTCTTC,CASSTLTGAYEQFF
TRBV3-1/TRBV3-2,TRBD2,few,TRBJ2-7,TGTGCCAGCAGCCAACCCGGCCCTAGCGGGGGGGCCTACGAGCAGTACTTC,CASSQPGPSGGAYEQYF
TRBV2,TRBD2,-,TRBJ2-2,TGTGCCAGCAGTGAAGCAGTCAGGGAGGGCGGGGAGCTGTTTTTT,CASSEAVREGGELFF
TRBV6-1,-,-,TRBJ1-1,TGTGCCAGCAGTGAATACGGGGGGAACACTGAAGCTTTCTTT,CASSEYGGNTEAFF
TRBV18,TRBD1,-,TRBJ1-2,TGTGCCAGCTCACCAGAAATTGGGACAGGCTATGGCTACACCTTC,CASSPEIGTGYGYTF
TRBV10-2,-,-,TRBJ2-7,TGCGCCAGCAGTGATTTCGGCGGACAGAGCTCCTACGAGCAGTACTTC,CASSDFGGQSSYEQYF
TRBV9,TRBD2,-,TRBJ2-1,TGTGCCAGCAGCGCGGGACTAGCGGACGTGAGCTCCTACAATGAGCAGTTCTTC,CASSAGLADVSSYNEQFF
TRBV29-1,-,-,TRBJ2-1,TGCAGCGTTGAAGGAGAAGGGGGGGCCTACAATGAGCAGTTCTTC,CSVEGEGGAYNEQFF
TRBV7-6,-,-,TRBJ2-7,TGTGCCAGCAGCCTCCCGGGCTCCTACGAGCAGTACTTC,CASSLPGSYEQYF
TRBV7-2,-,-,TRBJ1-5,TGTGCCAGCAGCTTAGATTCAGTTAGCAATCAGCCCCAGCATTTT,CASSLDSVSNQPQHF
TRBV13,TRBD1,-,TRBJ2-7,TGTGCCAGCAGCGAGGGGACAGCCTACGAGCAGTACTTC,CASSEGTAYEQYF
TRBV5-1,-,-,TRBJ1-5,TGCGCCAGCAGCCCATCAGGGTCGGCTCAGCCCCAGCATTTT,CASSPSGSAQPQHF
TRBV7-3,TRBD1,-,TRBJ2-3,TGTGCCAGCAGCTCTGGACAGGGGTCCCCAGATACGCAGTATTTT,CASSSGQGSPDTQYF
TRBV12-3/TRBV12-4,-,-,TRBJ2-6,TGTGCCAGCAGTTTGGCCGGGGCCAACGTCCTGACTTTC,CASSLAGANVLTF
TRBV7-2,-,-,TRBJ2-7,TGTGCCAGCAGCTTAAACCTAGGGAGCTCCTACGAGCAGTACTTC,CASSLNLGSSYEQYF
TRBV27,-,few,TRBJ2-7,TGTGCCAGCAGTGACAGCCTGACCTACGAGCAGTACTTC,CASSDSLTYEQYF
TRBV10-3,-,-,TRBJ2-1,TGTGCCATCAGTGAGCTTTACAATGAGCAGTTCTTC,CAISELYNEQFF
TRBV18,-,few,TRBJ1-1,TGTGCCAGCTCAGAAAGGGGTAACACTGAAGCTTTCTTT,CASSERGNTEAFF
TRBV3-1/TRBV3-2,TRBD1,-,TRBJ1-5,TGTGCCAGCAGCCTTGGGACAGGGCGGCAGCCCCAGCATTTT,CASSLGTGRQPQHF
TRBV3-1/TRBV3-2,-,-,TRBJ2-3,TGTGCCAGCAGCCAACCTGGACTGGGCACAGATACGCAGTATTTT,CASSQPGLGTDTQYF
TRBV19,TRBD2,-,TRBJ2-2,TGTGCCAGTAGTACTTCAGGCGGGGGGGCCTCCGGGGAGCTGTTTTTT,CASSTSGGGASGELFF
TRBV9,TRBD1,few,TRBJ1-2,TGTGCCAGCAGCGCGCACCGGGGACAGGGTTATGGCTACACCTTC,CASSAHRGQGYGYTF
TRBV4-1,TRBD2,-,TRBJ2-7,TGCGCCAGCAGCCACTTGAGTAGCGGGGGGGGAGAGCAGTACTTC,CASSHLSSGGGEQYF
TRBV5-4,-,-,TRBJ1-2,TGTGCCAGCAGCGTCCGGGACGGGGGCTATGGCTACACCTTC,CASSVRDGGYGYTF
TRBV2,-,-,TRBJ1-4,TGTGCCAGCAGTGTAGTTACAACTAATGAAAAACTGTTTTTT,CASSVVTTNEKLFF
TRBV6-5,-,-,TRBJ1-2,TGTGCCAGCAGTTACAGATACCGAGATGGCTACACCTTC,CASSYRYRDGYTF
TRBV5-4,TRBD2,few,TRBJ2-3,TGTGCCAGCAGCTTTAGCGGGGCTAGCACAGATACGCAGTATTTT,CASSFSGASTDTQYF
TRBV27,-,-,TRBJ2-7,TGTGCCAGCAGTTTAGGCCCCTCACCCTACGAGCAGTACTTC,CASSLGPSPYEQYF
TRBV7-6,-,-,TRBJ2-1,TGTGCCAGCAGCTTGGAAACGTGGCTAGACGTCAGTGAGCAGTTCTTC,CASSLETWLDVSEQFF
TRBV5-4,TRBD2,-,TRBJ2-3,TGTGCCAGCAGCCCCGGGACTAGCGTAGATACGCAGTATTTT,CASSPGTSVDTQYF
TRBV4-1,-,-,TRBJ2-4,TGCGCCAGCAGCCAAGGAGAGGGCCTAGCCAAAAACATTCAGTACTTC,CASSQGEGLAKNIQYF
TRBV4-1,-,-,TRBJ1-1,TGCGCCAGCAGCCATGACAGGTGGGGGACTGAAGCTTTCTTT,CASSHDRWGTEAFF
TRBV5-1,TRBD2,few,TRBJ2-1,TGCGCCAGCAGAACTAGCGGGGGTTTTTACAATGAGCAGTTCTTC,CASRTSGGFYNEQFF
TRBV3-1/TRBV3-2,-,-,TRBJ1-1,TGTGCCAGCAGCCAAGACACCAGGAACACTGAAGCTTTCTTT,CASSQDTRNTEAFF
TRBV7-6,-,few,TRBJ1-6,TGTGCCAGCAGGCCAGGGGAACATAATTCACCCCTCCACTTT,CASRPGEHNSPLHF
TRBV9,-,-,TRBJ2-1,TGTGCCAGCAGCACCACCACGACTGTGCTAGAGCAGTTCTTC,CASSTTTTVLEQFF
TRBV9,TRBD1,-,TRBJ2-1,TGTGCCAGCAGCACAGGACAGGTCCCGGGGAATGAGCAGTTCTTC,CASSTGQVPGNEQFF
TRBV24-1,-,-,TRBJ2-7,TGTGCCACCAGTGAAACAGGGTGGCTGGAGCAGTACTTC,CATSETGWLEQYF
TRBV7-2,TRBD1,-,TRBJ1-2,TGTGCCAGCAGCTTGGGGGGGTATGGGACAGGGATCGGTCTGCGAGGCTACACCTTC,CASSLGGYGTGIGLRGYTF
TRBV19,-,-,TRBJ1-2,TGTGCCAGTAGTCCCCTGGGAGGCAGAACCAACTATGGCTACACCTTC,CASSPLGGRTNYGYTF
TRBV5-6,-,-,TRBJ1-1,TGTGCCAGCAGCTTGCCGCAGGGGGAAGCTTTCTTT,CASSLPQGEAFF